The 2 T cell receptor beta chains presented below share a single source sample, sequenced in a study of T cells in Graves' hyperthyroidism and ophthalmopathy. The CDR3 regions of TCR beta were amplified from RNA transcripts. Primed by the HTBI set, a first-round RT-PCR was run on the TCR CDR3. TCRdb re-analysed the multiplex PCR reads in MiXCR, keeping a single row per CDR3 protein. The sample has 300,000 or so distinct CDR3 sequences, roughly 15% seen once. The sequenced sample was blood. All receptors come from a man in his thirties or forties with Graves' hyperthyroidism.

CDR3 coding DNA: TGTGCCAGCAGTTACTACCGGGACAGATATCAGCCCCAGCATTTT. Protein: CASSYYRDRYQPQHF. The V gene is TRBV6-2 or TRBV6-3, the J gene TRBJ1-5; TRBD1 matches at 7 bases. V dropped 1 base and J dropped 5; count of bases not matched to a gene: 5. The CDR3 consists of 15 residues. Germline CDR1 reads MNHEY; CDR2 reads SVGEGT.

This sequence joins TRBV6-1 and TRBJ2-2; tentatively, D is TRBD1 or TRBD2 (5 bases each). Trimming stripped 6 bases from V and 0 bases from J, with 11 bases between. CDR1 MNHNS and CDR2 SASEGT come from the germline V gene. The CDR3 totals 15 residues. CDR3: CASSGRGANTGELFF. The DNA of the CDR3 is TGTGCCAGCAGCGGACGGGGCGCGAACACCGGGGAGCTGTTTTTT.